The entry below gives a single T cell receptor (beta chain) sequence along with its context. The source of the sample is a study of response to subunit inactivated influenza vaccine. TCRdb ran MiXCR on the RT-PCR reads and lists one entry per CDR3 protein. The sample has hundreds of thousands of distinct CDR3 sequences; 10% to 15% are singletons. The material sequenced was non-naive T cells sorted from PBMCs, taken 14 days before vaccination. The TCR comes from a man in his fifties or sixties who received an inactivated influenza vaccine.

The chain's CDR3 is CASSYSVCGTGGYEQYF. In DNA form, the CDR3 reads TGTGCCAGCAGTTACTCGGTATGTGGGACAGGGGGCTACGAGCAGTACTTC. The chain links TRBV6-8 to TRBJ2-7; TRBD1 aligns across 11 bases. The CDR3 extends over 17 amino acids. Germline loops: CDR1 MNHGY, CDR2 SAAAGT. The trim removed 0 bases at V and 3 bases at J, leaving 7 bases unmatched.